The rows below give T cell receptor beta chains drawn from one sample of a study of blood T cell repertoires in COVID-19. TCRdb's copy holds only in-frame clones and misses some; the assay was immunoSEQ multiplex PCR. This sample carries 300,000 to 400,000 clones, 87% of them seen once, and the ten largest clones take roughly 9.9%. The specimen was peripheral blood. The receptors derive from a man between 25 and 39 years old with COVID-19, enrolled during active disease. CDR3s include the opening cysteine and the closing phenylalanine or tryptophan. A D gene is named only where the DNA matches it firmly. Clone size appears in some rows only: once, few, many, or a class for an expanded clone.

>.|.|TRBJ1-1|TRBV19
TGTGCCAGTAGTTCATCCACAGTGAACACTGAAGCTTTCTTT
CASSSSTVNTEAFF
>.|.|TRBJ2-7|TRBV18
TGTGCCAGCTCACCGTACCCACAGATCCACGAGCAGTACTTC
CASSPYPQIHEQYF
>TRBD1|.|TRBJ1-1|TRBV14
TGTGCCAGCAGCGCCGGGACAGGGATCACTGAAGCTTTCTTT
CASSAGTGITEAFF
>TRBD1|.|TRBJ2-7|TRBV5-6
TGTGCCAGCAGCTTGAGGGATTCCGTTAGACAGGGCCTATACGAGCAGTACTTC
CASSLRDSVRQGLYEQYF
>.|.|TRBJ1-1|TRBV4-3
TGCGCCAGCAGCTCTATCAGGGGAGGGTACACTGAAGCTTTCTTT
CASSSIRGGYTEAFF
>.|.|TRBJ1-2|TRBV21-1
TGTGCCAGCAGCAAAGGGCACAGGGGTGGCTACACCTTC
CASSKGHRGGYTF
>TRBD1|once|TRBJ1-4|TRBV25-1
TGTGCCAGCAACCCGACAGGGCCTAATGAAAAACTGTTTTTT
CASNPTGPNEKLFF
>TRBD2|.|TRBJ2-5|TRBV6-1
TGTGCCAGCAGTGAATTTTTAGGACTAGCGCCCCAGAAGACCCAGTACTTC
CASSEFLGLAPQKTQYF
>.|few|TRBJ1-2|TRBV4-2
TGTGCCAGCAGCCAAGATGGGGCTAGAGCCAGCAATGGCTACACCTTC
CASSQDGARASNGYTF
>TRBD1|.|TRBJ2-1|TRBV6-6
TGTGCCAGCAGTTACGGCCAGGGGGCTTACAATGAGCAGTTCTTC
CASSYGQGAYNEQFF
>.|.|TRBJ1-5|TRBV28
TGTGCCAGCACCTATGAAAAGCTTCAGCCCCAGCATTTT
CASTYEKLQPQHF
>TRBD1|.|TRBJ2-3|TRBV27
TGTGCCAGCAGTTTATTCAGGATTAGACAGGGTGGAGATACGCAGTATTTT
CASSLFRIRQGGDTQYF
>TRBD2|once|TRBJ2-5|TRBV19
TGTGCCAGTAGTACTAGCGGGATCCGAGAGACCCAGTACTTC
CASSTSGIRETQYF
>TRBD2|.|TRBJ2-3|TRBV5-1
TGCGCCAGCAGCTGGGGCGGGGGAACAAGCACAGATACGCAGTATTTT
CASSWGGGTSTDTQYF
>TRBD1|.|TRBJ2-7|TRBV9
TGTGCCAGCAGCGTAGGGACAGGACCCCCCTACGAGCAGTACTTC
CASSVGTGPPYEQYF
>TRBD1|.|TRBJ1-1|TRBV19
TGTGCCAGTAGTATGGGACAGGGTGGCACTGAAGCTTTCTTT
CASSMGQGGTEAFF
>TRBD2|.|TRBJ2-3|TRBV28
TGTGCCACCGTAGCGGGAGGAGGAGATACGCAGTATTTT
CATVAGGGDTQYF
>.|few|TRBJ2-5|TRBV10-3
TGTGCCATCAGTGAGAAGAACCTAGGTGGGCAAGAGACCCAGTACTTC
CAISEKNLGGQETQYF
>.|.|TRBJ2-5|TRBV10-3
TGTGCCATCAAGGACGGCGGGTCTCAAGAGACCCAGTACTTC
CAIKDGGSQETQYF
>TRBD1|once|TRBJ1-2|TRBV29-1
TGCAGCGTTGAAGGGGCAGGGGGCTTCTATGGCTACACCTTC
CSVEGAGGFYGYTF
>TRBD1|.|TRBJ2-7|TRBV10-3
TGTGCCATCAGTGACCGGGACAGGGGTTCCTACGAGCAGTACTTC
CAISDRDRGSYEQYF
>TRBD1|.|TRBJ2-5|TRBV12-3/TRBV12-4
TGTGCCAGCCGACAGGGGCAAGAGACCCAGTACTTC
CASRQGQETQYF
>TRBD1|.|TRBJ1-2|TRBV6-6
TGTGCCAGCACCTCCCGGGGACAGGGGCACTATGGCTACACCTTC
CASTSRGQGHYGYTF
>TRBD1|.|TRBJ1-1|TRBV28
TGTGCCAGCAGTTTAGCTGACAGGGTGGGAACTGAAGCTTTCTTT
CASSLADRVGTEAFF
>.|.|TRBJ1-6|TRBV27
TGTGCCACCCGGCAAGACAACCTCAGTTCACCCCTCCACTTT
CATRQDNLSSPLHF
>TRBD1|.|TRBJ2-2|TRBV6-2/TRBV6-3
TGTGCCAGCAGTTACTCGAAAAGAGGAGAAAGGACAGGGGGGACCGGGGAGCTGTTTTTT
CASSYSKRGERTGGTGELFF
>.|.|TRBJ2-3|TRBV10-3
TGTGCCATCCGTCCAGCGGCCACAGATACGCAGTATTTT
CAIRPAATDTQYF
>.|.|TRBJ1-6|TRBV7-3
TGTGCCAGCAGCGGCGGAGGGTATAATTCACCCCTCCACTTT
CASSGGGYNSPLHF
>.|.|TRBJ2-7|TRBV7-2
TGTGCCAGCAGCTTAGGCCAGGGCAAAACCTACGAGCAGTACTTC
CASSLGQGKTYEQYF
>TRBD1|.|TRBJ2-2|TRBV29-1
TGCAGCGTTGAAGCCGGGACAGGGTGGGCCGGGGAGCTGTTTTTT
CSVEAGTGWAGELFF
>.|.|TRBJ1-1|TRBV4-3
TGCGCCAGCAGATCACAGCCAAACGGGTTAGGGGATGCGGCTTTCTTT
CASRSQPNGLGDAAFF
>.|once|TRBJ1-5|TRBV7-8
TGTGCCAGCAGAGTAGACGGACTTAGCAATCAGCCCCAGCATTTT
CASRVDGLSNQPQHF
>TRBD2|.|TRBJ2-2|TRBV13
TGTGCCAGCAGCCCTGGACTAGCGGGAGAAGAAGCCGGGGAGCTGTTTTTT
CASSPGLAGEEAGELFF
>TRBD1|.|TRBJ1-5|TRBV12-5
TGTGCTAGTGGTACGGGACAGGGGGCGAGTGGCAATCAGCCCCAGCATTTT
CASGTGQGASGNQPQHF
>TRBD2|.|TRBJ2-1|TRBV19
TGTGCCAGTAGTGCCCTAGCGGCCTACAATGAGCAGTTCTTC
CASSALAAYNEQFF
>TRBD1|.|TRBJ1-1|TRBV6-6
TGTGCCAGCAGCCCCTCATACGGGACAGTGGGCACTGAAGCTTTCTTT
CASSPSYGTVGTEAFF
>.|few|TRBJ1-2|TRBV12-3/TRBV12-4
TGTGCCAGCAGTTTAGGAGTACGCTATGGCTACACCTTC
CASSLGVRYGYTF
>TRBD2|.|TRBJ2-3|TRBV12-5
TGTGCTAGTGGTTTCGGGACTAGCGGGCCAGATACGCAGTATTTT
CASGFGTSGPDTQYF
>TRBD1|.|TRBJ2-1|TRBV11-2
TGTGCCAGCAGCACTTACAGGGGGCGCTCATACAATGAGCAGTTCTTC
CASSTYRGRSYNEQFF
>TRBD2|.|TRBJ2-4|TRBV15
TGTGCCACCAGCAGAGGGGGGGGAGCCAAAAACATTCAGTACTTC
CATSRGGGAKNIQYF
>.|.|TRBJ1-1|TRBV2
TGTGCCAGCAGTGAGGGCAGGGGGAACACTGAAGCTTTCTTT
CASSEGRGNTEAFF